This paragraph covers one T cell receptor (beta chain) sequence. The target antigen is unknown. This entry belongs to a study of cytomegalovirus exposure and HLA in healthy donors. The CDR3 has 15 amino acids. CDR1 LNHDA and CDR2 SQIVND come from the germline V gene (reference sequence). Trimming took 9 bases from V and 6 from J, leaving 18 bases between them. The primer mix had 60 Vbeta and 13 Jbeta primers. Sequencing used immunoSEQ multiplex PCR; TCRdb keeps in-frame clones, though not all of them. The sample has about 110,000 clones; about 80% are singletons. Study-wide results and caveats: The Asian-associated ancestry cluster reportedly had fewer N-insertions than the 666-donor mean in a later analysis. According to an earlier analysis, most TCR beta V segments yielded productive rearrangements about 87% or about 30% of the time.

Material for sequencing was PBMCs. The TCR was taken from a man younger than 45 in good health and CMV-seropositive. This sequence joins TRBV19 and TRBJ1-6; D unclear. CDR3 sequence: CASHLWPAGNSPLHF. The CDR3 DNA reads TGTGCCAGCCACCTTTGGCCTGCGGGTAATTCACCCCTCCACTTT.